Below, 18 T cell receptor beta chains from the same sample are listed, as sequenced in a study of blood T cell repertoires in COVID-19 (dated by TCRdb to 2020 to 2021). Preparation of the library involved the immunoSEQ multiplex PCR assay. The immuneACCESS repertoire file appears here via TCRdb, limited to in-frame rearrangements. These files lack a portion of the clones; in checked studies, under half of the deficit traces to unresolved V genes, and the cause of the others is not known. The sample table contains 250,000 to 350,000 clones; only one count was recorded for about nine tenths of them. Of the sample, about 2.2% is held by the ten largest clones. Sequencing was performed on peripheral blood. These receptor sequences come from a woman in her fifties or sixties who had recovered from COVID-19.

The chain combines TRBV6-5 with TRBJ2-7; maybe TRBD2 (5 bases). The germline V and J ends were trimmed by 10 bases and 0 bases, with 16 bases remaining between them. Germline V lookup: CDR1 MNHEY, CDR2 SVGAGI. The CDR3 is 14 residues long. The CDR3 DNA sequence: TGTGCCATAATCCGACCGGGATCCTCCTACGAGCAGTACTTC. It yields the protein CAIIRPGSSYEQYF.

This clone was recorded at least ten times. Distinct nucleotide sequences in the sample also encode this CDR3. The chain carries TRBV5-1 and TRBJ1-1; the match to TRBD1 covers 8 bases. CDR3 length: 14 amino acids. V was pared by 0 bases and J by 5 bases, with 3 bases of the junction left unmatched. In germline, CDR1 is SGHRS, CDR2 YFSETQ. The CDR3 DNA reads TGCGCCAGCAGCTTGGTGCAGGGGGCGACTGAAGCTTTCTTT. Translation: CASSLVQGATEAFF.

DNA of the CDR3: TGTGCCAGCAGCTTACTTATAGGGACAGGCGCTTTCTTT. Protein sequence: CASSLLIGTGAFF. The rearrangement joins TRBV7-2 to TRBJ1-1; 8 bases align to TRBD1. CDR1 is SGHTA, CDR2 FQGNSA, per germline. The V segment lost 2 bases and the J segment 11 bases; nucleotides outside the gene matches: 7. The CDR3 runs 13 residues.

The chain links TRBV7-9 to TRBJ2-7; 9 nucleotides align to TRBD2. This CDR3 comprises 16 residues. Per the germline V gene, CDR1 is SEHNR and CDR2 is FQNEAQ (reference sequence). V dropped 5 bases and J dropped 5; count of bases not matched to a gene: 13. CDR3 loop: CASSPAHGGRADEQYF. In DNA, the CDR3 is TGTGCCAGCAGCCCCGCCCATGGCGGGAGGGCTGACGAGCAGTACTTC.

CDR3 bases: TGTGCCAGCAGCTTAGGCCCAGGGAATGGCTACACCTTC. Translation gives CASSLGPGNGYTF. The rearrangement joins TRBV7-9 to TRBJ1-2, with D possibly TRBD1 on 5 matching bases. The V and J ends lost 1 base and 6 bases respectively, with 9 bases between them. CDR3 size: 13 residues. Per the germline V gene, CDR1 is SEHNR and CDR2 is FQNEAQ (reference sequence).

The V and J genes are TRBV7-3 and TRBJ2-6, with a possible D match to TRBD2 (6 bases). Looked up from germline, CDR1 is SGHTA and CDR2 is FQGTGA. V lost 4 bases and J 0 bases, leaving 10 bases between the germline ends. CDR3 length equals 16 residues. CDR3 in amino acids: CASSSAGSSGANVLTF. CDR3 in DNA: TGTGCCAGCAGCTCGGCCGGGAGCTCTGGGGCCAACGTCCTGACTTTC.

The V gene is TRBV5-1, the J gene TRBJ1-1, with 7 bases aligning to TRBD1. Germline loops: CDR1 SGHRS, CDR2 YFSETQ. J gave up 6 bases and V 4 bases, and 6 bases lay outside the gene matches. The CDR3 is 13 amino acids. The CDR3 loop reads CASSLIQGSEAFF. As DNA, the CDR3 is TGCGCCAGCAGCCTCATACAGGGGTCTGAAGCTTTCTTT.

V usage is TRBV12-2 and J usage is TRBJ2-3; the table's D call, TRBD2, was not checked against the DNA. TRBV12-2 has pseudogene status. The CDR3 spans 20 residues. CDR3 loop: CASRPPGRPEGTSGADTQYF. The CDR3 bases are TGTGCAAGTCGCCCACCCGGACGCCCTGAGGGGACTAGCGGGGCAGATACGCAGTATTTT.

A remark on this clone: Other DNA sequences in this specimen translate into the identical CDR3. This rearrangement joins TRBV19 to TRBJ2-2, with D unclear. The germline V gene encodes CDR1 LNHDA and CDR2 SQIVND (reference sequence). V was shortened by 1 base and J by 1 base, with 4 bases between the two germline ends. The CDR3 spans 14 residues. CDR3 sequence reads: CASSIGGNTGELFF. The CDR3 DNA is TGTGCCAGTAGTATAGGAGGGAACACCGGGGAGCTGTTTTTT.

The CDR3 bases are TGTGCCAGCAGCCCAAGACGGGGGAGCACAGATACGCAGTATTTT. As protein: CASSPRRGSTDTQYF. V is TRBV7-2 and J is TRBJ2-3; the D gene is possibly TRBD2 (6 bases). The CDR3 is 15 amino acids. V gave up 5 bases and J gave up 0 bases, with 12 bases separating them. Germline loops: CDR1 SGHTA, CDR2 FQGNSA.

The chain joins TRBV5-5 to TRBJ1-1; D is unclear. V was trimmed by 4 bases and J by 1 base, leaving 14 bases between them. Germline loops: CDR1 SGHKS, CDR2 YYEKEE (reference sequence). The CDR3 has 15 amino acids. CDR3 bases: TGTGCCAGCAGCCCATGGGGAGGCCCGAACACTGAAGCTTTCTTT. Protein: CASSPWGGPNTEAFF.

The chain is built from TRBV2 and TRBJ2-7, with TRBD1 matching over 9 bases. The junction had 0 bases not matched to a gene; V was cut back by 6 bases and J by 0 bases. The CDR3 consists of 13 residues. In germline, CDR1 is SNHLY, CDR2 FYNNEI. The CDR3 here is CASRTGGSYEQYF. The CDR3 DNA follows: TGTGCCAGCAGGACAGGGGGCTCCTACGAGCAGTACTTC.

This clone was counted a few times. V and J are TRBV6-5 and TRBJ1-2; 10 bases are shared with TRBD1. Germline V CDR1 and CDR2: MNHEY, SVGAGI. This CDR3 contains 14 residues. Losses at the gene ends were 6 bases for V and 2 bases for J; bases not matched to a gene: 3. The chain's CDR3 is CASSRDRGNYGYTF. As DNA, the CDR3 is TGTGCCAGCAGCCGGGACAGGGGCAACTATGGCTACACCTTC.

This clone has only a few counts. Other DNA sequences within the sample encode an identical CDR3. The rearrangement links TRBV3-1 (or the pseudogene TRBV3-2) to TRBJ2-7, with 9 positions matching TRBD2. The CDR3 has 14 residues. Germline values: CDR1 LGHDT, CDR2 YNNKEL (reference sequence). V shed 2 bases and J 2 bases; nucleotides not matched to a gene: 1. CDR3 region: CASSQLAGPYEQYF. The DNA for the CDR3 is TGTGCCAGCAGCCAACTAGCGGGGCCCTACGAGCAGTACTTC.

The genes are TRBV7-6 and TRBJ1-3; TRBD1 matches at 8 bases. The CDR3 is 16 residues long. V lost 5 bases and J lost 0; bases outside the gene matches: 6. Germline CDR1 reads SGHVS; CDR2 reads FNYEAQ. CDR3 nucleotides: TGTGCCAGCAGCATGGGACAGGCAAGCTCTGGAAACACCATATATTTT. It codes for CASSMGQASSGNTIYF.

The gene calls are TRBV6-2 or TRBV6-3 and TRBJ1-1; a weak D match, TRBD1 (5 bases). V shed 0 bases and J shed 1 base, with 9 bases lying between them. The CDR3 runs to 15 residues. Per germline, CDR1 MNHEY and CDR2 SVGEGT. As DNA, the CDR3 is TGTGCCAGCAGTTACTCACGGGGGGAGAACACTGAAGCTTTCTTT. The encoded protein is CASSYSRGENTEAFF.

The rearrangement joins TRBV6-5 to TRBJ2-7; possible D gene TRBD1, 6 bases. The germline V gene has CDR1 MNHEY and CDR2 SVGAGI. This CDR3 contains 15 residues. The V end lost 0 bases, the J end lost 3 bases, and 12 bases lay between the germline ends. The CDR3 protein is CASSYSIQGYYEQYF. The CDR3 nucleotides read TGTGCCAGCAGTTACTCAATACAGGGCTACTACGAGCAGTACTTC.

The genes are TRBV7-9 and TRBJ1-6, with 7 bases fitting TRBD1. The CDR3 loop spans 14 amino acids. Germline V gene lookup returns CDR1 SEHNR and CDR2 FQNEAQ (reference sequence). V trimming: 1 base; J trimming: 11 bases; junction bases outside the gene matches: 5. This CDR3 is CASSLDTGDTPLHF. CDR3 nucleotides: TGTGCCAGCAGCTTAGACACAGGGGACACACCCCTCCACTTT.